This T cell receptor (beta chain) was sequenced during a study of T cell responses to AZD1222 COVID-19 vaccine. The data were produced by immunoSEQ multiplex PCR, yet TCRdb's version contains in-frame clones alone and is incomplete. This sample has just under 95,000 clones, with just over 90% found just once. In this sample, this clone turned up once. What it binds is not known. Study findings and constraints: Clonal diversity was possibly underestimated, and the donors were mostly white British, with more females. Of the AZD1222 recipients, only six or seven were seropositive at baseline. A rise in Spike-specific TCR breadth and depth followed two AZD1222 doses. Unmutated regions of variants are reportedly targeted by nearly half of spike-specific TCRs.

The TCR sequence derives from an adult in good health. The sequencing here drew on peripheral blood, taken on day 0 of AZD1222 vaccination.

CDR3 bases: TGTGCCAGCAGCTTGTTTTCAACTAATGAAAAACTGTTTTTT. Protein product: CASSLFSTNEKLFF. The genes are TRBV5-5 and TRBJ1-4; D remains unclear. V gave up 1 base and J gave up 0 bases, with 4 bases separating them. Germline V gives CDR1 SGHKS, CDR2 YYEKEE (reference sequence). CDR3 size: 14 residues.